A single T cell receptor beta chain is shown here with its context. Antigen: not known. One entry per CDR3 protein results from TCRdb running MiXCR on the reads. This table has under 300,000 distinct CDR3 sequences, over 15% appearing once. CDR1 and CDR2 from the germline V gene are DFQATT and SNEGSKA (reference sequence). This CDR3 is built from 16 residues. The junction had 8 bases not matched to a gene; V was cut back by 0 bases and J by 3 bases. The sample comes from a study of T cell repertoires in cytomegalovirus infection. About the study: Matching HLA type, along with CMV infection, was indicated by public TCR beta signatures.

Regarding the study as a whole: Clonotypes of TCR beta that were HLA-C-restricted and CMV-specific dominated the ex vivo response. Cumulative frequency (of public TCR beta family members) identified carriers of CMV plus the relevant HLA.

The chain carries TRBV20-1 and TRBJ2-7; 10 bases fit TRBD1. This clonotype was sampled from a human donor in good health (CMV status not recorded). Some clones in this sample may be carry-over from other donors' samples. The specimen sequenced was CD8+ T cells from PBMCs. CDR3 nucleotide sequence: TGCAGTGCTAGAGAGTTCAAAGGGACAGGGGTCTACGAGCAGTACTTC. Encoded protein: CSAREFKGTGVYEQYF.